This T cell receptor beta chain is from a study of blood T cell repertoires in COVID-19. Whole-study context: Sources were T cells, B-cell-depleted T cells, or PBMCs; the material itself was cDNA or gDNA.

Unmatched junction bases numbered 3, after V lost 1 base and J lost 3 bases. This CDR3 comprises 15 residues. CDR1 and CDR2 from the germline V gene are MDHEN and SYDVKM. In the original processing: For nucleated cells, counts were estimated from reference gene primer amplification. TCRdb keeps only in-frame clones here, not all; method: immunoSEQ multiplex PCR. Clone size and the V and J calls come from that table; the DNA yielded D and trimming. There are 300,000 to 350,000 clones in the sample; roughly 90% occur only once, and approximately 2.9% lies in the top ten. This receptor was taken from a woman under 40 with COVID-19, enrolled during active disease. This rearrangement joins TRBV28 to TRBJ1-5; 7 positions agree with TRBD1. Sequencing was done on a sample of peripheral blood. CDR3 sequence reads: CASSLLGGINQPQHF. The CDR3 DNA is TGTGCCAGCAGTTTATTAGGGGGCATCAATCAGCCCCAGCATTTT.